This T cell receptor (beta chain) was recorded in a study of molecular identifiers for immune sequencing clone quantification. Each CDR3 protein gets one entry after TCRdb re-called the PCR reads with MiXCR. Of 97,000 or so distinct CDR3 sequences listed, 20% to 30% are singletons. This clonotype was seen at least ten times. V lost 3 bases and J 2 bases, leaving 11 bases between the germline ends. This CDR3 is 14 amino acids long. The receptor comes from a human donor in good health. Some libraries in this study had Jurkat cell RNA spiked in. The V gene is TRBV12-3 or TRBV12-4, the J gene TRBJ2-7; possibly TRBD1 or TRBD2 for D (5 bases each). Sample: naive CD8+ T cells from blood, with Jurkat cell RNA spiked in. Subset specified: FACS-sorted CD8+CD4-CCR7+CD45RA+ naive T cells. CDR3 DNA: TGTGCCAGCAGTTTGTCCGGGGCGACCTACGAGCAGTACTTC. This translates into CASSLSGATYEQYF.